One and the same sample provided the 14 T cell receptor beta chains below, sequenced in a study of blood T cell repertoires in COVID-19. Produced via immunoSEQ multiplex PCR; TCRdb's table is partial and in-frame only. The table has 270,000 or so clones, just over 90% seen once. The sequenced material came from PBMCs or T cells enriched from blood (not recorded which). These receptors came from a middle-aged woman with acute COVID-19.

The V and J genes are TRBV30 and TRBJ2-7; TRBD1 aligns across 7 bases. Germline trimming cut 2 bases from V and 2 bases from J; bases unmatched to any gene: 3. Germline V gene lookup returns CDR1 GTSNPN and CDR2 SVGIG (reference sequence). This CDR3 is built from 13 residues. The CDR3 DNA is TGTGCCTGGAGTACGGGGACAGCCTACGAGCAGTACTTC. This gives the protein CAWSTGTAYEQYF. Supplemented by reference TRBV30 and TRBJ2-7, the full variable domain reads SQTIHQWPATLVQPVGSPLSLECTVEGTSNPNLYWYRQAAGRGLQLLFYSVGIGQISSEVPQNLSASRPQDRQFILSSKKLLLSDSGFYLCAWSTGTAYEQYFGPGTRLTVT.

This clone was detected only once. The CDR3 loop is CSVTGRTEAFF. DNA for the CDR3: TGCAGCGTGACAGGGAGGACTGAAGCTTTCTTT. The J gene is TRBJ1-1, the V gene TRBV29-1; 7 bases map to TRBD1. V shed 6 bases, J shed 5 bases, and the junction held 3 bases outside the gene matches. The length of the CDR3 is 11 residues. Germline loops: CDR1 SQVTM, CDR2 ANQGSEA.

The chain links TRBV2 to TRBJ2-2, with D unclear. The germline V gene encodes CDR1 SNHLY and CDR2 FYNNEI. The V and J ends lost 1 base and 4 bases respectively, with 7 bases between them. This CDR3 comprises 14 residues. The CDR3 spells CASSEVGSTGELFF. In nucleotides, the CDR3 is TGTGCCAGCAGTGAAGTGGGCAGCACCGGGGAGCTGTTTTTT.

The rearrangement uses TRBV27 and TRBJ2-7, with unresolved D. Germline-derived CDR1 and CDR2 are MNHEY and SMNVEV (reference sequence). The length of the CDR3 is 15 residues. Trimming pared 1 base from V and 3 bases from J, leaving 13 bases between. The CDR3 coding sequence is TGTGCCAGCAGTTTATGGGCAGAGAGAAACTACGAGCAGTACTTC. Translation gives CASSLWAERNYEQYF.

The rearrangement links TRBV24-1 to TRBJ1-1; D remains unclear. The germline V and J ends were trimmed by 3 bases and 7 bases, with 11 bases remaining between them. The CDR3 contains 13 residues. Looked up from germline, CDR1 is KGHDR and CDR2 is SFDVKD. CDR3 residues: CATSDRLGGEAFF. CDR3 DNA sequence: TGTGCCACCAGTGATCGCTTGGGAGGTGAAGCTTTCTTT.

The chain combines TRBV11-2 with TRBJ2-5, with a tentative D call TRBD1 (8 bases). Trimming shortened V by 1 base and J by 5 bases, and 14 bases separated the two germline ends. Germline CDR1 SGHAT, CDR2 FQNNGV. This CDR3 contains 15 residues. The DNA of the CDR3 is TGTGCCAGCAGCTTAGGGGGGGGACAGGCGGAGACCCAGTACTTC. This gives the protein CASSLGGGQAETQYF.

This clone was recorded a few times. This chain uses TRBV30 with TRBJ1-1; TRBD1 agrees at 8 bases. The CDR3 has 13 residues. The ends lost 2 bases at V and 7 bases at J; junction bases unmatched: 6. Germline V lookup: CDR1 GTSNPN, CDR2 SVGIG (reference sequence). CDR3 nucleotide sequence: TGTGCCTGGAGTATCGACAGGGGAGTTGAAGCTTTCTTT. Amino acid sequence: CAWSIDRGVEAFF. Complete variable domain (other parts from reference TRBV30 and TRBJ1-1): SQTIHQWPATLVQPVGSPLSLECTVEGTSNPNLYWYRQAAGRGLQLLFYSVGIGQISSEVPQNLSASRPQDRQFILSSKKLLLSDSGFYLCAWSIDRGVEAFFGQGTRLTVV.

There are a few counts of this clone. This sequence joins TRBV7-2 and TRBJ2-1; 10 positions agree with TRBD2. This CDR3 spans 14 amino acids. V dropped 5 bases and J dropped 6; count of bases not matched to a gene: 4. Germline V lookup: CDR1 SGHTA, CDR2 FQGNSA. The CDR3 sequence is CASSPVAGGNEQFF. CDR3 sequence (DNA): TGTGCCAGCAGCCCAGTAGCGGGGGGCAATGAGCAGTTCTTC.

The chain recombines TRBV7-7 with TRBJ2-5, with 10 bases lining up with TRBD2. Per the germline V gene, CDR1 is SSHAT and CDR2 is FNYEAQ (reference sequence). This CDR3 spans 17 amino acids. V shed 6 bases and J 4 bases; nucleotides not matched to a gene: 14. The CDR3 DNA reads as TGTGCCAGCAGTCGTTGGACTAGCGGAGGGGCAGGAGAGACCCAGTACTTC. Amino acids: CASSRWTSGGAGETQYF. Full variable domain (rest looked up from reference TRBV7-7 and TRBJ2-5): GAGVSQSPRYKVTKRGQDVTLRCDPISSHATLYWYQQALGQGPEFLTYFNYEAQPDKSGLPSDRFSAERPEGSISTLTIQRTEQRDSAMYRCASSRWTSGGAGETQYFGPGTRLLVL.

V gene TRBV24-1 combines with J gene TRBJ2-7; TRBD2 agrees at 8 bases. Per the germline V gene, CDR1 is KGHDR and CDR2 is SFDVKD. The CDR3 consists of 17 residues. Germline trimming cut 4 bases from V and 0 bases from J; bases unmatched to any gene: 10. As DNA, the CDR3 is TGTGCCACCAGTGACGGAAAAGCGGGAGCCCTCTCCTACGAGCAGTACTTC. Translated: CATSDGKAGALSYEQYF.

The chain carries TRBV5-1 and TRBJ2-1; 10 bases agree with TRBD2. CDR1 and CDR2 from the germline V gene are SGHRS and YFSETQ. Losses at the gene ends were 0 bases for V and 8 bases for J; bases not matched to a gene: 8. This CDR3 contains 16 residues. The CDR3 sequence is CASSLGPAGGPDEQFF. CDR3 sequence (DNA): TGCGCCAGCAGCTTGGGACCAGCGGGGGGGCCCGATGAGCAGTTCTTC.

The chain combines TRBV27 with TRBJ1-2, with no clear D. Germline CDR1 and CDR2: MNHEY and SMNVEV (reference sequence). The V and J ends lost 2 bases and 8 bases respectively, with 12 bases between them. CDR3 length equals 13 residues. Here the CDR3 reads CASSLGGGLGYTF. The CDR3 nucleotides are TGTGCCAGCAGTTTAGGCGGAGGGTTGGGCTACACCTTC.

The chain recombines TRBV18 with TRBJ1-6; 8 bases map to TRBD1. The CDR3 runs to 13 residues. CDR1 and CDR2 (germline): KGHSH, LQKENI. The V and J ends lost 3 bases and 10 bases, in that order; junction bases with no gene match: 2. The CDR3 reads CASSPTGESPLHF. In DNA, the CDR3 is TGTGCCAGCTCACCGACAGGGGAATCACCCCTCCACTTT.

The genes are TRBV6-2 or TRBV6-3 and TRBJ1-1; D not resolved. Germline loops: CDR1 MNHEY, CDR2 SVGEGT. V dropped 6 bases and J dropped 0 bases, with 14 bases sitting between them. The CDR3 covers 15 residues. The CDR3, as DNA: TGTGCCAGCAGCCAGCCGGAAGAGGTGAACACTGAAGCTTTCTTT. Translating it yields CASSQPEEVNTEAFF.